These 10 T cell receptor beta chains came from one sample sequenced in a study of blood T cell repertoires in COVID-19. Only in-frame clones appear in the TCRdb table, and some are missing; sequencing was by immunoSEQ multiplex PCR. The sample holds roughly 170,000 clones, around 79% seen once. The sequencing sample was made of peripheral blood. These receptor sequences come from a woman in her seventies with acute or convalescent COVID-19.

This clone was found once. DNA for the CDR3: TGTGCCAGCAGCCTTAGACAGGGGGAAACTTCACCCCTCCACTTT. Residues: CASSLRQGETSPLHF. J is TRBJ1-6 and V is TRBV7-2; the match to TRBD1 covers 9 bases. This CDR3 comprises 15 residues. Germline V gene data show CDR1 as SGHTA and CDR2 as FQGNSA. V was pared by 5 bases and J by 9 bases, with 8 bases of the junction left unmatched.

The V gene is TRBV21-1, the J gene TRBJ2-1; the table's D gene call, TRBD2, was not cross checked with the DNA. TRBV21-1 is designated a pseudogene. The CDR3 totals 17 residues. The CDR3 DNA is TGTGCCAGCAGCAAAGCCTCGTTGCAGCGGGAGAAGTCTGGGCAGTTCTTC. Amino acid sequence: CASSKASLQREKSGQFF.

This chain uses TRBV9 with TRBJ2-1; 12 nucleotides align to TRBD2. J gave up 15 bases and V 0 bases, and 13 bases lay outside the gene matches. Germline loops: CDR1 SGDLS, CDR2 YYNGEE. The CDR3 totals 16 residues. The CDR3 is CASSVVTLGLAGPVFF. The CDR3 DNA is TGTGCCAGCAGCGTAGTCACCCTGGGACTAGCGGGCCCAGTGTTCTTC.

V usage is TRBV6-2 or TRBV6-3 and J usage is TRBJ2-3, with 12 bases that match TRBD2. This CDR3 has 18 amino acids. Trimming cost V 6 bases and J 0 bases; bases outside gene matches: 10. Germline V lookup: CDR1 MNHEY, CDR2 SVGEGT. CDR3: CASSWTSSGRASTDTQYF. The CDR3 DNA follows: TGTGCCAGCAGCTGGACCTCTAGCGGGAGGGCCAGCACAGATACGCAGTATTTT.

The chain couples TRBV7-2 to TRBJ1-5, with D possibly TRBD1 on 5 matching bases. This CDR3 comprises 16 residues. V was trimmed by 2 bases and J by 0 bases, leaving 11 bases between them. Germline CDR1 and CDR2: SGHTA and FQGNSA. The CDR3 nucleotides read TGTGCCAGCAGCTTACGGTGGGGGGATAGCAATCAGCCCCAGCATTTT. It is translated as CASSLRWGDSNQPQHF.

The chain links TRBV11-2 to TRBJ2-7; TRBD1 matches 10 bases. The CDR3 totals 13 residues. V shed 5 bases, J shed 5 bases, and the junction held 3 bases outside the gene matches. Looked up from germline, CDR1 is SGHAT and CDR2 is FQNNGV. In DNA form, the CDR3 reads TGTGCCAGCAGCGGCGGGACAGGGGACGAGCAGTACTTC. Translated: CASSGGTGDEQYF.

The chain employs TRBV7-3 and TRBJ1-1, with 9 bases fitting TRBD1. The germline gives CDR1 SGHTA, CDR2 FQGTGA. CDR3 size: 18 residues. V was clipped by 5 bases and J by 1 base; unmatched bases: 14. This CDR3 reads CASSPTHPPGQGNTEAFF. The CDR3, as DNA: TGTGCCAGCAGCCCAACCCATCCCCCGGGACAGGGGAACACTGAAGCTTTCTTT.

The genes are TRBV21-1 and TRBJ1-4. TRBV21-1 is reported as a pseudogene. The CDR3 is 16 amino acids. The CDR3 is CASSSRREVGFEKLFF. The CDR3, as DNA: TGTGCCAGCAGCTCGCGGAGGGAGGTTGGTTTTGAAAAACTGTTTTTT.

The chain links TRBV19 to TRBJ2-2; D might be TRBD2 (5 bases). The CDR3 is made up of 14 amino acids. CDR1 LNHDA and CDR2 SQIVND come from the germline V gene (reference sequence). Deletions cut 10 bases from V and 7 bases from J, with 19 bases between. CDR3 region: CATCPSPAGGELFF. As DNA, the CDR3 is TGTGCCACATGCCCTAGCCCCGCGGGCGGGGAGCTGTTTTTT. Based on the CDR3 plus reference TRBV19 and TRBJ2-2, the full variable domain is DGGITQSPKYLFRKEGQNVTLSCEQNLNHDAMYWYRQDPGQGLRLIYYSQIVNDFQKGDIAEGYSVSREKKESFPLTVTSAQKNPTAFYLCATCPSPAGGELFFGEGSRLTVL.

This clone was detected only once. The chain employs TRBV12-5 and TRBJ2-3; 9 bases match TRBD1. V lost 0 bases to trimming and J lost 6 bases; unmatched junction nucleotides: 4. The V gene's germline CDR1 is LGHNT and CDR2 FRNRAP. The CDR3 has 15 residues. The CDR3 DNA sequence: TGTGCTAGTGGTTTGGTCGGGACAGGGACCGATACGCAGTATTTT. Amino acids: CASGLVGTGTDTQYF. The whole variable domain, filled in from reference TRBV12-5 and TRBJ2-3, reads DARVTQTPRHKVTEMGQEVTMRCQPILGHNTVFWYRQTMMQGLELLAYFRNRAPLDDSGMPKDRFSAEMPDATLATLKIQPSEPRDSAVYFCASGLVGTGTDTQYFGPGTRLTVL.